A single sample is the source of the 20 T cell receptor beta chains below, sequenced in a study of glioma-infiltrating T cells. Using RNA template, CDR3s of TCR alpha and beta were amplified with iRepertoire arm-PCR. One entry per CDR3 protein results from TCRdb running MiXCR on the multiplex PCR reads. The repertoire holds approximately 110,000 distinct CDR3 sequences, with roughly 24% as singletons. The sample comprised glioma tissue, nonneoplastic brain tissue, or PBMCs (not recorded which). Every receptor here comes from a human donor with low-grade glioma or glioblastoma, undergoing nonglioma brain surgery, or in good health (not recorded which).

The table lists this clonotype with many counts. The rearrangement links TRBV6-1 to TRBJ2-3, with 7 bases that match TRBD2. Trimming cost V 5 bases and J 0 bases; bases outside gene matches: 5. Germline lookup yields CDR1 MNHNS and CDR2 SASEGT. The CDR3 totals 15 residues. CDR3 bases: TGTGCCAGCAGTCGAACTAGCGTTAGCACAGATACGCAGTATTTT. It is translated as CASSRTSVSTDTQYF.

This clonotype was recorded a few times. The chain combines TRBV5-1 with TRBJ2-4, with D possibly matching TRBD2 (5 bases). The CDR3 loop spans 14 amino acids. Looked up from germline, CDR1 is SGHRS and CDR2 is YFSETQ. V was cut by 4 bases and J by 0 bases, with 8 bases left in between. The CDR3 spells CASSPGIAKNIQYF. CDR3 nucleotide sequence: TGCGCCAGCAGCCCGGGAATAGCCAAAAACATTCAGTACTTC.

Comments on this clonotype: This may arise from a read error, as a much more abundant clone is one base away. The chain uses TRBV14 and TRBJ2-7; either TRBD1 or TRBD2 may supply D (5 bases each). Germline V gene lookup returns CDR1 SGHDN and CDR2 FVKESK. CDR3 size: 17 residues. CDR3 coding DNA: TGTGCCAGCAGCAAAGAGATATATGGGGGATCGTCCTACGAGCAGTACTTC. Encoded protein: CASSKEIYGGSSYEQYF. Full variable domain (outside the CDR3, taken from reference TRBV14 and TRBJ2-7): EAGVTQFPSHSVIEKGQTVTLRCDPISGHDNLYWYRRVMGKEIKFLLHFVKESKQDESGMPNNRFLAERTGGTYSTLKVQPAELEDSGVYFCASSKEIYGGSSYEQYFGPGTRLTVT.

The chain recombines TRBV19 with TRBJ2-5; 8 nucleotides match TRBD1. Looked up from germline, CDR1 is LNHDA and CDR2 is SQIVND (reference sequence). This CDR3 region has 14 residues. With 10 bases clipped from V and 5 bases from J, the junction kept 12 bases outside the gene matches. The CDR3 nucleotides are TGTGCCACCTCCCTCCCAGGGGGCTGGGAGACCCAGTACTTC. It specifies CATSLPGGWETQYF. The full variable domain, rest sourced from reference TRBV19 and TRBJ2-5, is DGGITQSPKYLFRKEGQNVTLSCEQNLNHDAMYWYRQDPGQGLRLIYYSQIVNDFQKGDIAEGYSVSREKKESFPLTVTSAQKNPTAFYLCATSLPGGWETQYFGPGTRLLVL.

Note on this clonotype: With a much larger clone just one base away, this may be a read error. The CDR3 loop reads CASSPARQNLSNYGYTF. The CDR3 nucleotides read TGTGCCAGCAGTCCCGCCAGACAGAACCTGTCTAACTATGGCTACACCTTC. This chain connects TRBV28 to TRBJ1-2, with D possibly TRBD1 on 5 matching bases. The CDR3 spans 17 residues. Germline loops: CDR1 MDHEN, CDR2 SYDVKM. Trimming cost V 5 bases and J 0 bases, with 19 bases left between them.

In this sample, this clonotype turned up a few times. The chain couples TRBV12-3 or TRBV12-4 to TRBJ2-6, with 7 bases identical to TRBD1. V shed 4 bases and J 1 base; nucleotides not matched to a gene: 10. The CDR3 length is 18 residues. This chain's CDR3 is CASSSRTGYESGANVLTF. The DNA for the CDR3 is TGTGCCAGCAGTTCCCGGACAGGTTACGAATCTGGGGCCAACGTCCTGACTTTC.

Points on this clonotype: A much bigger clone sits one base away, suggesting this may be a read error. V gene TRBV6-6 combines with J gene TRBJ2-1, with D possibly matching TRBD2 (6 bases). With 0 bases removed from V and 5 bases from J, the gap between germline ends came to 14 bases. The CDR3 sequence is 16 residues long. The germline V gene encodes CDR1 MNHNY and CDR2 SVGAGI (reference sequence). CDR3 loop: CASSYSGRSAHNEQFF. CDR3 coding DNA: TGTGCCAGCAGTTACTCAGGGAGGAGCGCCCACAATGAGCAGTTCTTC.

Many counts were recorded for this clonotype. This chain joins TRBV10-3 and TRBJ2-3, with 15 positions matching TRBD2. CDR1 is ENHRY and CDR2 is SYGVKD in the germline V gene. CDR3 length equals 18 residues. J lost 2 bases, V lost 4 bases, and 7 bases had no gene match. For the CDR3, the DNA is TGTGCCATCAGTGGGGGGACTAGCGGGAGGCCCTTCACAGATACGCAGTATTTT. It translates to CAISGGTSGRPFTDTQYF.

J is TRBJ2-3 and V is TRBV10-3; 8 bases agree with TRBD2. CDR1 and CDR2 from the germline V gene are ENHRY and SYGVKD. The V gene end was trimmed by 7 bases and the J gene end by 6 bases; junction bases not matched to a gene: 6. CDR3 length equals 13 residues. CDR3: CAITAKREDTQYF. Here the CDR3 DNA reads TGTGCCATCACCGCGAAGCGGGAGGATACGCAGTATTTT.

J is TRBJ2-7 and V is TRBV11-2; D gene ambiguous. The CDR3 loop spans 14 amino acids. Trimming took 1 base from V and 1 from J, leaving 8 bases between them. CDR1 is SGHAT, CDR2 FQNNGV, per germline. CDR3 residues: CASSLVPGSYEQYF. CDR3 DNA: TGTGCCAGCAGCTTAGTGCCAGGATCCTACGAGCAGTACTTC.

Points on this clonotype: The CDR3 carries no conserved terminal phenylalanine or tryptophan, so it likely arises from a read error. The chain combines TRBV27 with TRBJ2-1; D is unresolved. This CDR3 comprises 14 residues. Looked up from germline, CDR1 is MNHEY and CDR2 is SMNVEV (reference sequence). The CDR3 bases are TGTGCCAGCATTTTATATTCCCCAGACAATGAGCAGTTCTTA. Its translation is CASILYSPDNEQFL.

At least ten counts were recorded for this clonotype. The J gene is TRBJ1-2, the V gene TRBV20-1; a weak D match, TRBD1 (6 bases). V lost 4 bases, J lost 2 bases, and 14 bases lay in between. CDR3 length: 14 amino acids. Germline V lookup: CDR1 DFQATT, CDR2 SNEGSKA (reference sequence). In nucleotides, the CDR3 is TGCAGTGCTATAAAACCTACAGGGAACTATGGCTACACCTTC. Its protein is CSAIKPTGNYGYTF.

This clonotype is large (0.1 to 1%) in the sample. The V gene is TRBV15, the J gene TRBJ1-1; D not resolved. Germline V gene lookup returns CDR1 LNHNV and CDR2 YYDKDF (reference sequence). V gave up 3 bases and J gave up 8 bases, with 13 bases separating them. The CDR3 spans 13 residues. The CDR3 is CATSSSTLGEAFF. The CDR3 DNA reads TGTGCCACCAGCAGCTCTACACTGGGGGAAGCTTTCTTT.

Ten or more counts support this clonotype. The J gene is TRBJ2-3, the V gene TRBV15; the match to TRBD1 covers 8 bases. Trimming removed 5 bases from V and 1 base from J; junction bases left unmatched: 2. CDR3 length equals 14 residues. In germline, CDR1 is LNHNV, CDR2 YYDKDF (reference sequence). The DNA for the CDR3 is TGTGCCACCAGCCGGGACAGGCGCACAGATACGCAGTATTTT. Residues: CATSRDRRTDTQYF.

Many counts were recorded for this clonotype. The CDR3 region is CASSNPGGELFF. The CDR3 DNA reads as TGTGCCAGCAGTAACCCAGGGGGGGAGCTGTTTTTT. V and J are TRBV7-6 and TRBJ2-2, with a tentative D call TRBD1 (5 bases). The CDR3 sequence is 12 residues long. The V end lost 6 bases, the J end lost 8 bases, and 10 bases lay between the germline ends. CDR1 is SGHVS, CDR2 FNYEAQ, per germline.

This clonotype was found many times. The chain links TRBV6-1 to TRBJ1-5; TRBD1 might be the D (5 bases). Germline CDR1 MNHNS, CDR2 SASEGT. Trimming took 7 bases from V and 4 from J, leaving 17 bases between them. The CDR3 runs 15 residues. The CDR3 loop reads CASTSQGGGNQPQHF. The CDR3 coding sequence is TGTGCCAGCACCTCCCAGGGCGGAGGTAATCAGCCCCAGCATTTT.

This clonotype has ten or more counts. The chain couples TRBV6-1 to TRBJ2-1; a weak D match, TRBD1 (5 bases). Germline values: CDR1 MNHNS, CDR2 SASEGT. The CDR3 runs to 16 residues. Trimming left V 4 bases short and J 2 bases short, with 15 bases between. The CDR3 DNA sequence: TGTGCCAGCAGTGTAACAGGTTTAATTGCCTACAATGAGCAGTTCTTC. Amino acids: CASSVTGLIAYNEQFF.

The table lists this clonotype with a few counts. Given a much more abundant clone one base away, this may be a read error. The chain recombines TRBV6-1 with TRBJ2-1; 10 positions agree with TRBD1. This CDR3 spans 15 amino acids. In germline, CDR1 is MNHNS, CDR2 SASEGT. V dropped 6 bases and J dropped 2; count of bases not matched to a gene: 4. The CDR3 DNA reads as TGTGCCAGCAGCCACGGGACAGGGGCCTACAATGAGCAGTTCTTC. Translated: CASSHGTGAYNEQFF.

This clonotype was recorded at least ten times. The CDR3 nucleotides read TGTGCCAGCAGCCAAGTTCTAGCGGGAGGCTACGAGCAGTACTTC. Protein: CASSQVLAGGYEQYF. V is TRBV4-2 and J is TRBJ2-7, with TRBD2 matching 11 bases. CDR1 is LGHNA and CDR2 is YNFKEQ in the germline V gene. J gave up 3 bases and V 1 base, and 2 bases lay outside the gene matches. The CDR3 spans 15 residues.

Details on this clonotype: Being one base from a much bigger clone, this may be a read error. The CDR3 does not close with the conserved phenylalanine or tryptophan, likely indicating a read error. The chain combines TRBV19 with TRBJ2-7, with 9 bases matching TRBD2. Unmatched junction bases numbered 6, after V lost 6 bases and J lost 0 bases. The germline CDR1 and CDR2 sequences are LNHDA and SQIVND (reference sequence). The CDR3 totals 15 residues. CDR3 DNA sequence: TGTGCCAGTAGGGAAGTAGCGGGAGCCTCCTACGAGCAGTACCTC. Protein sequence: CASREVAGASYEQYL.